Listed below are T cell receptor beta chains from one sample, sequenced in a study of shared clonotypes between healthy human individuals. Only in-frame clones appear in the TCRdb table, and some are missing; sequencing was by immunoSEQ multiplex PCR. The sample includes approximately 1,000,000 clones, 70% to 85% seen only once; the top ten take almost 0.9%. Sequences were obtained from memory CD4+ T cells from PBMCs. These receptors originate from a man aged 18 to 29 in good health. Some clones in this sample may be carry-over from other donors' samples. The CDR3 runs from the conserved cysteine through the conserved F or W. D genes are given only for firm matches. Some rows have no size entry. The others give once, few or many, or a class for an expanded clone.

d_call	v_call	clone_size	j_call	cdr3_aa	cdr3_nt
-	TRBV29-1	many	TRBJ2-1	CSVGGLKQFF	TGCAGCGTTGGAGGGCTAAAGCAGTTCTTC
-	TRBV5-1	-	TRBJ2-7	CASSLASPGEQYF	TGCGCCAGCAGCTTGGCTAGTCCGGGCGAGCAGTACTTC
-	TRBV11-2	-	TRBJ2-1	CASSSLRGSAISYNEQFF	TGTGCCAGCAGCTCCCTCAGAGGGTCAGCGATTAGTTACAATGAGCAGTTCTTC
-	TRBV7-7	-	TRBJ2-5	CASSPTGLTQYF	TGTGCCAGCAGCCCGACAGGTCTGACCCAGTACTTC
TRBD1	TRBV5-1	-	TRBJ1-2	CASSSTGANYGYTF	TGCGCCAGCAGCTCCACAGGGGCTAACTATGGCTACACCTTC
-	TRBV4-3	-	TRBJ1-2	CASSQTSGQRIVYTF	TGCGCCAGCAGCCAGACGTCTGGACAGCGGATTGTCTACACCTTC
-	TRBV6-5	-	TRBJ1-2	CASRDGTNYGYTF	TGTGCCAGCAGGGACGGCACTAACTATGGCTACACCTTC
-	TRBV7-9	many	TRBJ2-7	CASSLLLEQYF	TGTGCCAGCAGCCTCCTCCTCGAGCAGTACTTC
-	TRBV6-5	once	TRBJ1-1	CASKYRQNTEAFF	TGTGCCAGCAAATACCGACAGAACACTGAAGCTTTCTTT
-	TRBV29-1	few	TRBJ1-1	CSVSGTLNTEAFF	TGCAGCGTTTCCGGGACACTGAACACTGAAGCTTTCTTT
TRBD2	TRBV2	once	TRBJ2-7	CASRRERDSYEQYF	TGTGCCAGCAGGAGGGAGCGGGACTCCTACGAGCAGTACTTC
-	TRBV18	-	TRBJ2-5	CASSPNGGGEETQYF	TGTGCCAGCTCACCAAACGGTGGAGGGGAAGAGACCCAGTACTTC
TRBD2	TRBV28	once	TRBJ2-3	CASSSLPGLAGPRDTQYF	TGTGCCAGCAGTTCCCTCCCGGGACTAGCGGGCCCAAGGGATACGCAGTATTTT
-	TRBV28	-	TRBJ2-3	CASSPIGLFTYTDTQYF	TGTGCCAGCAGTCCTATCGGACTGTTTACTTACACAGATACGCAGTATTTT
-	TRBV6-6	-	TRBJ2-5	CASSRRLQETQYF	TGTGCCAGCAGCCGCCGCCTCCAAGAGACCCAGTACTTC
-	TRBV9	-	TRBJ2-5	CASSVEGRVETQYF	TGTGCCAGCAGCGTAGAGGGCAGAGTGGAGACCCAGTACTTC
TRBD1	TRBV2	-	TRBJ2-1	CASSEVGQASVYNEQFF	TGTGCCAGCAGTGAAGTCGGACAGGCAAGCGTGTACAATGAGCAGTTCTTC
-	TRBV9	few	TRBJ1-1	CASTSGVWTTEAFF	TGTGCCAGCACTAGCGGGGTGTGGACCACTGAAGCTTTCTTT
TRBD1	TRBV5-4	-	TRBJ1-2	CASSSRDRGSGGYTF	TGTGCCAGCAGCTCGCGGGACAGGGGCTCGGGGGGCTACACCTTC
-	TRBV15	-	TRBJ1-2	CATSRDLVGEYGYTF	TGTGCCACCAGCAGAGATCTGGTGGGGGAATATGGCTACACCTTC
-	TRBV11-2	few	TRBJ2-6	CASSSGGTSRSGANVLTF	TGTGCCAGCAGCTCCGGGGGCACTTCACGCTCTGGGGCCAACGTCCTGACTTTC
TRBD2	TRBV18	-	TRBJ2-4	CASSPGNPGLAQYF	TGTGCCAGCTCACCAGGGAATCCGGGACTAGCGCAGTACTTC
TRBD2	TRBV7-2	-	TRBJ2-7	CASSLALGAGASYEQYF	TGTGCCAGCAGCTTAGCGCTAGGAGCGGGAGCCTCCTACGAGCAGTACTTC
-	TRBV11-2	-	TRBJ2-3	CASRGTPDTQYF	TGTGCCAGCAGGGGGACGCCAGATACGCAGTATTTT
-	TRBV25-1	-	TRBJ2-6	CASSSSRPGANVLTF	TGTGCCAGCAGTTCCTCCCGGCCTGGGGCCAACGTCCTGACTTTC
-	TRBV5-1	once	TRBJ1-2	CASSLGDRYGYTF	TGCGCCAGCAGCTTGGGGGACCGCTATGGCTACACCTTC
-	TRBV30	-	TRBJ1-2	CAWSRRGTGNYGYTF	TGTGCCTGGAGTCGACGAGGGACGGGGAACTATGGCTACACCTTC
TRBD2	TRBV7-9	-	TRBJ2-1	CASSLSGGANNEQFF	TGTGCCAGCAGCTTGTCGGGAGGGGCCAACAATGAGCAGTTCTTC
-	TRBV28	-	TRBJ1-2	CASSLVQVYGYTF	TGTGCCAGCAGTTTGGTGCAAGTCTATGGCTACACCTTC
TRBD1	TRBV18	-	TRBJ1-1	CASSRRTGEMNTEAFF	TGTGCCAGCTCACGAAGGACAGGGGAAATGAACACTGAAGCTTTCTTT
-	TRBV11-3	-	TRBJ2-3	CASSPPTGPDTQYF	TGTGCCAGCAGCCCACCGACGGGCCCAGATACGCAGTATTTT